This T cell receptor (beta chain) was captured in a study of CD8+ T cells in alopecia areata. Broader study findings: Alphabeta T cells residing in normal skin are also sequenced in scalp samples.

RNA was isolated and reverse transcribed to cDNA, the sequencing template. Generated by immunoSEQ multiplex PCR, the TCRdb table keeps only in-frame clones and is missing some. The data show roughly 150,000 clones, roughly 58% seen once. As concerns this clone: The antigen remains undetermined.

The source is a human donor in good health. The sequencing input was CD8+ T cells sorted from blood.

CDR3 sequence reads: CASSPFTGSKNIQYF. The CDR3 coding sequence is TGCGCCAGCAGTCCGTTCACTGGGTCCAAAAACATTCAGTACTTC. The chain couples TRBV5-1 to TRBJ2-4; unclear D gene. Germline-derived CDR1 and CDR2 are SGHRS and YFSETQ. The CDR3 sequence is 15 residues long. V shed 5 bases and J shed 2 bases, with 14 bases lying between them.